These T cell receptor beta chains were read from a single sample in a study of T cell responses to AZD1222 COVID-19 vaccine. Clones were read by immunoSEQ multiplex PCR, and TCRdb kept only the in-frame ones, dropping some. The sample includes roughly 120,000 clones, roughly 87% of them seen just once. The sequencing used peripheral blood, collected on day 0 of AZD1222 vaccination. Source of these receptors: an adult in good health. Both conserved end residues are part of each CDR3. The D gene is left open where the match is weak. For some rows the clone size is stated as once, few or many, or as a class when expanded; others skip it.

TGCAGCGTTGAGCAACAGGGAGTAACTGAAGCTTTCTTT	CSVEQQGVTEAFF	.	TRBV29-1	TRBJ1-1	.
TGCGCCAGCAGCCCGACTAGCGGGGTAAGCACAGATACGCAGTATTTT	CASSPTSGVSTDTQYF	.	TRBV5-1	TRBJ2-3	TRBD2
TGTGCCAGCAGCGTAGATCCTACAGGGCGGGAAAAACTGTTTTTT	CASSVDPTGREKLFF	.	TRBV9	TRBJ1-4	.
TGTGCCAGCAGTGTGGGGCTCGGTGAGCAGTTCTTC	CASSVGLGEQFF	.	TRBV6-2/TRBV6-3	TRBJ2-1	.
TGTGCCAGCAGTGGGGGATATAGGACAGACATGTACCAAGAGACCCAGTACTTC	CASSGGYRTDMYQETQYF	.	TRBV9	TRBJ2-5	.
TGTGCCAGCAGCTTAGACTTTTGGCCTAGCGGGCCGTACGAGCAGTACTTC	CASSLDFWPSGPYEQYF	.	TRBV13	TRBJ2-7	TRBD2
TGTGCCAGCTTAGGGGCCGAGGGGAATGAAAAACTGTTTTTT	CASLGAEGNEKLFF	.	TRBV28	TRBJ1-4	.
TGTGCCAGCAGCCGGGACAGCAATTCACCCCTCCACTTT	CASSRDSNSPLHF	.	TRBV7-8	TRBJ1-6	TRBD1
TGTGCCAGCTCACCGGTGGAGAACACTGAAGCTTTCTTT	CASSPVENTEAFF	once	TRBV18	TRBJ1-1	.
TGTGCCAGCAGTTCCACAGGGACTAAATACCAAGAGACCCAGTACTTC	CASSSTGTKYQETQYF	.	TRBV6-2/TRBV6-3	TRBJ2-5	.
TGTGCCAGCAGTAGCCGCTTGGCGGTGGGAAACACCATATATTTT	CASSSRLAVGNTIYF	.	TRBV25-1	TRBJ1-3	.
TGTGCCAGCAGTCGCGGTTACGAGCAGTTCTTC	CASSRGYEQFF	.	TRBV6-5	TRBJ2-1	.
TGTGCCTGGAGTCGGCCATCAGAGGCCCAGTACTTC	CAWSRPSEAQYF	.	TRBV30	TRBJ2-5	.
TGTGCCAGCTCACTCTTACGGCCAACAACTAATGAAAAACTGTTTTTT	CASSLLRPTTNEKLFF	once	TRBV18	TRBJ1-4	.
TGCGCCAGCAGCTTGGGGGGGACTTCAACCTACGAGCAGTACTTC	CASSLGGTSTYEQYF	.	TRBV5-1	TRBJ2-7	.
TGTGCCAGCTCACCGGCAGGGGCTCCCGGGGAGCTGTTTTTT	CASSPAGAPGELFF	.	TRBV18	TRBJ2-2	.
TGTGCCAGCAGCTTATCTGGGACGGACTACACTGAAGCTTTCTTT	CASSLSGTDYTEAFF	.	TRBV7-3	TRBJ1-1	.
TGTGCCAGCAACAGTGATAGGGGTAGGATAGAAGAGACCCAGTACTTC	CASNSDRGRIEETQYF	.	TRBV5-8	TRBJ2-5	.
TGTGCCAGCAGCCTCTCGGGGGTCACTGAAGCTTTCTTT	CASSLSGVTEAFF	.	TRBV3-1/TRBV3-2	TRBJ1-1	.
TGTGCCACCAGCAGAGACGGGTGGGACAGGGGCATGGACTATGGCTACACCTTC	CATSRDGWDRGMDYGYTF	.	TRBV15	TRBJ1-2	TRBD1
TGTGCCAGCAGGAGGGGCTACGAGCAGTACTTC	CASRRGYEQYF	.	TRBV27	TRBJ2-7	.
TGTGCCAGCAGCCAAGATGGTACAGGGGGCTACGAGCAGTACTTC	CASSQDGTGGYEQYF	few	TRBV4-2	TRBJ2-7	TRBD1
TGTGCCTGGAGTGTAAGCCAGGGAAACAATGAGCAGTTCTTC	CAWSVSQGNNEQFF	.	TRBV30	TRBJ2-1	.
TGTGCCAGCAGCCAAGGGTACGGACTCGGTAGTGGAAACACCATATATTTT	CASSQGYGLGSGNTIYF	.	TRBV3-1/TRBV3-2	TRBJ1-3	.
TGTGCCAGCAGGAAACAGGTGAACACTGAAGCTTTCTTT	CASRKQVNTEAFF	.	TRBV6-5	TRBJ1-1	.
TGTGCCAGCAGCAAAGGACAGGGGAGCACTAACTATGGCTACACCTTC	CASSKGQGSTNYGYTF	.	TRBV7-6	TRBJ1-2	TRBD1
TGTGCCAGCAGGGGATTGGCTAACCAGTCCTATGGCTACACCTTC	CASRGLANQSYGYTF	.	TRBV11-2	TRBJ1-2	.
TGTGCCATCAGTGTGGGGGGGCCGCCCTACGAGCAGTACTTC	CAISVGGPPYEQYF	.	TRBV10-3	TRBJ2-7	.
TGTGCCAGCAGTGAACAGGGGAGGCACGAGCAGTACTTC	CASSEQGRHEQYF	.	TRBV6-1	TRBJ2-7	.
TGTGCCACCAGTGATAGTCCCGGGACAGGTTCCTACGAGCAGTACTTC	CATSDSPGTGSYEQYF	.	TRBV24-1	TRBJ2-7	TRBD1
TGTGCCAGCAGCTTAGCTTCAGGGGGCTTCTACGAGCAGTACTTC	CASSLASGGFYEQYF	.	TRBV11-2	TRBJ2-7	TRBD1
TGCGCCAGCAAGGGACAGCCGAACACCGGGGAGCTGTTTTTT	CASKGQPNTGELFF	.	TRBV4-3	TRBJ2-2	TRBD1
TGTGCCAGCAGGCGTGAGGGCAATGAGCAGTTCTTC	CASRREGNEQFF	once	TRBV6-1	TRBJ2-1	.
TGTGCCAGCAGCCAAGTCGGGATTTCTTCCCAAGAGACCCAGTACTTC	CASSQVGISSQETQYF	.	TRBV3-1/TRBV3-2	TRBJ2-5	.
TGTGCCAGCAGTTTAGCGGGGAACACTGAAGCTTTCTTT	CASSLAGNTEAFF	.	TRBV12-3/TRBV12-4	TRBJ1-1	.
TGCAGTGCTAGTGAACTAGCGGGAGTTCAAGAGACCCAGTACTTC	CSASELAGVQETQYF	once	TRBV20-1	TRBJ2-5	TRBD2
TGTGCCAGCAGCTGGAGGACAGATATTGGAGAGACCCAGTACTTC	CASSWRTDIGETQYF	.	TRBV5-8	TRBJ2-5	.
TGTGCCAGCAGTTTAAGGGGTTCCCAGGTCGGGAACACCGGGGAGCTGTTTTTT	CASSLRGSQVGNTGELFF	.	TRBV27	TRBJ2-2	.
TGTGCCAGCAGTTATTACCCGACAATTAACTATGGCTACACCTTC	CASSYYPTINYGYTF	.	TRBV6-6	TRBJ1-2	.
TGTGCCAGCAGCCAAGTCGTAGCATCACGTCCTTACGAGCAGTACTTC	CASSQVVASRPYEQYF	.	TRBV4-2	TRBJ2-7	.
TGTGCCAGCAGCTTAGGGGAGAACACTGAAGCTTTCTTT	CASSLGENTEAFF	.	TRBV7-8	TRBJ1-1	.
TGTGCCAGCAGCCTGTGGCCCCCCAACTACAATGAGCAGTTCTTC	CASSLWPPNYNEQFF	.	TRBV14	TRBJ2-1	.
TGCGCCAGCAGCCAGGCCAGGGGGGCGACAACCTACGAGCAGTACTTC	CASSQARGATTYEQYF	.	TRBV4-1	TRBJ2-7	.
TGTGCCAGCAGCTCCCCGGGGACTAGCGTTTTAGATACGCAGTATTTT	CASSSPGTSVLDTQYF	.	TRBV9	TRBJ2-3	TRBD2
TGCGCCAGCAGCTCGGATGGGCGATATGGCTACACCTTC	CASSSDGRYGYTF	.	TRBV5-1	TRBJ1-2	.
TGTGCCAGCAGCTTGGGACAGGGGGATGGCTACACCTTC	CASSLGQGDGYTF	.	TRBV7-9	TRBJ1-2	TRBD1